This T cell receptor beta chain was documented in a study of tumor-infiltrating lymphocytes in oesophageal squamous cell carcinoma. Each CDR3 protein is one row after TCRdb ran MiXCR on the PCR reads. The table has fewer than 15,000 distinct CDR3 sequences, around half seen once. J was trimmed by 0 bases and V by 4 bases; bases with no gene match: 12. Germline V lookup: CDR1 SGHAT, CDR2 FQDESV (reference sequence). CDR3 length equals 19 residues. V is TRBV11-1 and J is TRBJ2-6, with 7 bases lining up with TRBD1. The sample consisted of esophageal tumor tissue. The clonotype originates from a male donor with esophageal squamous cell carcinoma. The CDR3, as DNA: TGTGCCAGCAGCTCGTCCCGGGACAGACCAAACTCTGGGGCCAACGTCCTGACTTTC. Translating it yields CASSSSRDRPNSGANVLTF.